This TCR beta chain was identified in a study of blood T cells in healthy people across ages. This clonotype was counted between two and nine times. Through a sample-barcoded 5' primer and a J-beta primer mix, a second PCR was run for roughly 6 to 11 cycles. TCRdb reprocessed the 5' RACE reads with MiXCR, giving one entry per CDR3 protein. The sample contains roughly 1,300,000 distinct CDR3 sequences, around 59% of which appear only once. CDR3 length equals 14 residues. The germline V gene has CDR1 SQVTM and CDR2 ANQGSEA. V lost 6 bases, J lost 8 bases, and 13 bases stayed unmatched. The sample comprised blood. This sequence originates from a man between 18 and 35 years old in good health. V and J are TRBV29-1 and TRBJ2-1; 7 bases map to TRBD1. The CDR3 loop reads CSVARGGGLDEQFF. CDR3 coding DNA: TGCAGCGTAGCGAGAGGGGGCGGTTTAGATGAGCAGTTCTTC.